Shown below are 19 T cell receptor beta chains from a single sample sequenced in a study of shared clonotypes between healthy human individuals. It was CD45RO-negative cells, positively selected for CCR7, that made up naive CD8 cells, with terminally differentiated effector memory CD45RA+ cells excluded. Here immunoSEQ multiplex PCR was the method, and the copy in TCRdb shows in-frame clones only, minus some. The table has 660,000 or so clones, 95% to 96% seen once. Sequencing used naive CD8+ T cells sorted from blood. Receptors originate from a woman aged 25 to 39 in good health.

Only one count was recorded for this clone. This chain joins TRBV11-3 and TRBJ1-5; 7 bases are a match to TRBD1. Germline CDR1 SGHNT, CDR2 YENEEA. V lost 4 bases to trimming and J lost 3 bases; unmatched junction nucleotides: 9. The CDR3 contains 16 residues. The CDR3 is CASSSKAGTVNQPQHF. The DNA of the CDR3 is TGTGCCAGCAGCTCGAAAGCCGGGACAGTCAATCAGCCCCAGCATTTT. Full variable domain (missing parts from reference TRBV11-3 and TRBJ1-5): EAGVVQSPRYKIIEKKQPVAFWCNPISGHNTLYWYLQNLGQGPELLIRYENEEAVDDSQLPKDRFSAERLKGVDSTLKIQPAELGDSAVYLCASSSKAGTVNQPQHFGDGTRLSIL.

A single count supports this clone. V and J are TRBV6-5 and TRBJ2-2, with D maybe TRBD2 (5 bases). CDR1 is MNHEY, CDR2 SVGAGI, per germline. The CDR3 consists of 15 residues. Trimming removed 6 bases at V and 5 bases at J, with 16 bases between. The CDR3 DNA sequence: TGTGCCAGCAGCCCCGGACCGGGGTTTACCGGGGAGCTGTTTTTT. This encodes CASSPGPGFTGELFF.

This chain links TRBV19 with TRBJ2-1; D not certain. The length of the CDR3 is 14 residues. Germline assignment: CDR1 LNHDA and CDR2 SQIVND (reference sequence). With 6 bases removed from V and 0 bases from J, the gap between germline ends came to 9 bases. CDR3 bases: TGTGCCAGTAGGTCCAGGAGCTCCTACAATGAGCAGTTCTTC. It is translated as CASRSRSSYNEQFF.

This clone was recorded once. The genes are TRBV10-1 and TRBJ2-7; 10 bases align to TRBD1. The CDR3 consists of 17 residues. With V trimmed by 1 base and J by 7 bases, 13 bases remained unmatched. Germline V gene lookup returns CDR1 WNHNN and CDR2 SYGVQD (reference sequence). CDR3 nucleotides: TGCGCCAGCAGTGAGTTATTAGCGGACAGGGGGTATGGGGAGCAGTACTTC. It yields the protein CASSELLADRGYGEQYF.

The chain couples TRBV5-1 to TRBJ2-1; 9 bases match TRBD1. This CDR3 is built from 22 residues. The germline gives CDR1 SGHRS, CDR2 YFSETQ. V lost 1 base and J lost 0; bases outside the gene matches: 20. This chain's CDR3 is CASSLSGTGSLMMPSSYNEQFF. CDR3 nucleotides: TGCGCCAGCAGCTTGAGTGGGACAGGGTCGCTGATGATGCCTAGCTCCTACAATGAGCAGTTCTTC. The entire variable domain, with the rest obtained from reference TRBV5-1 and TRBJ2-1, is as follows: KAGVTQTPRYLIKTRGQQVTLSCSPISGHRSVSWYQQTPGQGLQFLFEYFSETQRNKGNFPGRFSGRQFSNSRSEMNVSTLELGDSALYLCASSLSGTGSLMMPSSYNEQFFGPGTRLTVL.

This rearrangement joins TRBV5-6 to TRBJ2-3; no definite D call. Germline V gene lookup returns CDR1 SGHDT and CDR2 YYEEEE. Trimming pared 1 base from V and 0 bases from J, leaving 9 bases between. The CDR3 contains 15 residues. CDR3 nucleotide sequence: TGTGCCAGCAGCTTGCCGGTCCTTAGCACAGATACGCAGTATTTT. Its translation: CASSLPVLSTDTQYF.

The gene calls are TRBV7-9 and TRBJ2-1; 10 bases align to TRBD2. The CDR3 is made up of 15 amino acids. With 5 bases clipped from V and 5 bases from J, the junction kept 6 bases outside the gene matches. Germline loops: CDR1 SEHNR, CDR2 FQNEAQ (reference sequence). Here the CDR3 DNA reads TGTGCCAGCAGCGCCGGGACTAGCGCCGACAATGAGCAGTTCTTC. Translation: CASSAGTSADNEQFF.

CDR3 DNA sequence: TGTGCCAGCACCGCGGACAGTTCAAGCAATCAGCCCCAGCATTTT. Protein product: CASTADSSSNQPQHF. The rearrangement uses TRBV5-8 and TRBJ1-5; perhaps TRBD1 as D (6 bases). The CDR3 spans 15 residues. Trimming stripped 6 bases from V and 1 base from J, with 14 bases between. In germline, CDR1 is SGHTS, CDR2 YDEGEE.

The rearrangement links TRBV15 to TRBJ2-7; 10 bases align to TRBD2. The V and J ends lost 4 bases and 1 base, in that order; junction bases with no gene match: 10. CDR1 is LNHNV, CDR2 YYDKDF, per germline (reference sequence). CDR3 length: 17 residues. The CDR3 nucleotides read TGTGCCACCAGCATCTTGCGAGCGGGAGGGTTATCCTACGAGCAGTACTTC. Protein product: CATSILRAGGLSYEQYF.

CDR3 nucleotide sequence: TGCGCCAGCAGCCTCCCAGGGGGGACACGCACAGATACGCAGTATTTT. Protein: CASSLPGGTRTDTQYF. The V call is TRBV5-1, the J call TRBJ2-3; possible D gene TRBD1, 7 bases. Germline V lookup: CDR1 SGHRS, CDR2 YFSETQ. The CDR3 has 16 residues. Trimming pared 4 bases from V and 1 base from J, leaving 16 bases between.

The rearrangement links TRBV7-9 to TRBJ1-2; the match to TRBD1 covers 8 bases. V shed 2 bases, J shed 3 bases, and the junction held 11 bases outside the gene matches. Germline values: CDR1 SEHNR, CDR2 FQNEAQ (reference sequence). The CDR3 is 17 amino acids. The CDR3 DNA follows: TGTGCCAGCAGCTTAAAGGACAGGGCGTCGGATTACTATGGCTACACCTTC. As protein: CASSLKDRASDYYGYTF.

This rearrangement joins TRBV7-9 to TRBJ2-5; TRBD2 agrees at 11 bases. The CDR3 is 15 residues long. V was clipped by 4 bases and J by 5 bases; unmatched bases: 6. CDR1 and CDR2 (germline): SEHNR, FQNEAQ (reference sequence). The DNA of the CDR3 is TGTGCCAGCAGCTCCCATAGGACTAGCGGGGAGACCCAGTACTTC. Encoded protein: CASSSHRTSGETQYF.

The V and J genes are TRBV5-6 and TRBJ2-1; 8 bases line up with TRBD2. CDR1 SGHDT and CDR2 YYEEEE come from the germline V gene. Unmatched junction bases numbered 3, after V lost 1 base and J lost 0 bases. The length of the CDR3 is 16 residues. The CDR3 DNA sequence: TGTGCCAGCAGCTTGAAGCGGGAGCCCTCCTACAATGAGCAGTTCTTC. Its protein is CASSLKREPSYNEQFF.

V and J are TRBV9 and TRBJ2-3; 15 bases align to TRBD2. The CDR3 has 16 amino acids. The ends lost 3 bases at V and 5 bases at J; junction bases unmatched: 4. Germline V CDR1 and CDR2: SGDLS, YYNGEE. The CDR3 DNA is TGTGCCAGCAGCGGGACTAGCGGGAGGGTTCTAGATACGCAGTATTTT. It is translated as CASSGTSGRVLDTQYF.

The chain recombines TRBV13 with TRBJ1-5; D unclear. Per germline, CDR1 PRHDT and CDR2 FYEKMQ (reference sequence). V was cut by 2 bases and J by 0 bases, with 14 bases left in between. The CDR3 is 17 residues long. The chain's CDR3 is CASSLSLETYSNQPQHF. CDR3 in DNA: TGTGCCAGCAGCTTATCTTTGGAGACTTATAGCAATCAGCCCCAGCATTTT.

J is TRBJ1-2 and V is TRBV4-1; possibly TRBD1 for D (5 bases). This CDR3 comprises 13 residues. V was trimmed by 0 bases and J by 6 bases, leaving 8 bases between them. Germline lookup yields CDR1 MGHRA and CDR2 YSYEKL. CDR3 coding DNA: TGCGCCAGCAGCCAAGAACGGGGCCATGGCTACACCTTC. This translates into CASSQERGHGYTF.

V usage is TRBV7-9 and J usage is TRBJ2-7; D not certain. This CDR3 spans 13 amino acids. V was cut by 5 bases and J by 10 bases, with 18 bases left in between. CDR1 is SEHNR and CDR2 is FQNEAQ in the germline V gene (reference sequence). The CDR3 protein is CASSPPFSEDQYF. In DNA, the CDR3 is TGTGCCAGCAGCCCCCCCTTCAGCGAGGACCAGTACTTC.

The chain is built from TRBV7-2 and TRBJ1-4; no reliable D call. This CDR3 is 14 amino acids long. Trimming stripped 8 bases from V and 0 bases from J, with 10 bases between. CDR1 is SGHTA, CDR2 FQGNSA, per germline. The CDR3 reads CASSSAATNEKLFF. CDR3 bases: TGTGCCAGCTCGTCGGCTGCAACTAATGAAAAACTGTTTTTT.

This rearrangement joins TRBV27 to TRBJ1-5; 9 bases align to TRBD1. V lost 5 bases and J lost 9; bases outside the gene matches: 8. Germline V gene data show CDR1 as MNHEY and CDR2 as SMNVEV (reference sequence). The CDR3 consists of 14 residues. CDR3 protein: CASSLGQGSWPQHF. The DNA of the CDR3 is TGTGCCAGCAGTCTCGGACAGGGGAGTTGGCCCCAGCATTTT.